Sequencing of this TCR beta chain was carried out in a study of cytomegalovirus exposure and HLA in healthy donors. The study ran its PCR with 60 Vbeta and 13 Jbeta primers. TCRdb keeps only in-frame clones here, not all; method: immunoSEQ multiplex PCR. Among under 150,000 clones listed, around three fifths were seen once. A few counts support this clone. Germline loops: CDR1 MDHEN, CDR2 SYDVKM. The CDR3 spans 15 residues. J lost 4 bases, V lost 2 bases, and 3 bases had no gene match. The sequence was obtained from a woman aged 35 to 49 in good health and CMV-seronegative. This chain uses TRBV28 with TRBJ1-5; 9 bases are a match to TRBD1. Sequenced: PBMCs. CDR3 sequence reads: CASSLRTGENQPQHF. The DNA for the CDR3 is TGTGCCAGCAGTTTACGGACAGGGGAGAATCAGCCCCAGCATTTT. The variable domain in full, with the rest retrieved from reference TRBV28 and TRBJ1-5, is DVKVTQSSRYLVKRTGEKVFLECVQDMDHENMFWYRQDPGLGLRLIYFSYDVKMKEKGDIPEGYSVSREKKERFSLILESASTNQTSMYLCASSLRTGENQPQHFGDGTRLSIL.